Sequencing of this T cell receptor beta chain was carried out in a study of CD8 T cells in Susac syndrome. RNA in amounts of about 0.5 to 1 ug was reverse transcribed with random hexamers. Amplification of TCR beta CDR3 by immunoSEQ multiplex PCR spanned 54 Vbeta and 13 Jbeta. Using its own MiXCR run on the immunoSEQ multiplex PCR reads, TCRdb lists one record per CDR3 protein. The data contain about 160,000 distinct CDR3 sequences, about 91% of them singletons. This CDR3 comprises 17 residues. After removal of 1 base from V and 7 bases from J, the junction contained 10 bases not matched to a gene. In germline, CDR1 is LGHNA, CDR2 YSLEER.

The source material was CD4+ T cells from PBMCs. This chain connects TRBV4-3 to TRBJ1-3, with TRBD1 identical over 10 bases. The TCR was taken from a human donor in good health. CDR3: CASSQAGGGTGANTIYF. The CDR3, as DNA: TGCGCCAGCAGCCAAGCCGGCGGGGGGACAGGGGCGAACACCATATATTTT.